One sample yielded the 17 T cell receptor beta chains listed below, sequenced in a study of neurological immune-mediated disorders (dated by TCRdb to between 2018 and 2020). The library was made by 5' RACE. The run used an Illumina HiSeq 2500. TCRdb trimmed public reads at Q25 via fastp, called clones via MiXCR and kept in-frame beta chains. Rows with one shared CDR3 protein collapse into an entry with the most common genes and DNA. The sample table holds some 47,000 distinct CDR3 sequences, of which roughly 15% were seen once. The ten biggest clones cover roughly 4.5% of the sample. The material sequenced was PBMCs. The receptors here all came from a man aged 55-75 years in good health.

This clonotype has a count of ten or more. Here the CDR3 DNA reads TGCGCCAGCAGCTTTCATTACGAGCAGTACTTC. It is translated as CASSFHYEQYF. The V call is TRBV5-1, the J call TRBJ2-7; no firm D call. Germline values: CDR1 SGHRS, CDR2 YFSETQ. The CDR3 has 11 amino acids. Trimming shortened V by 2 bases and J by 4 bases, and 4 bases separated the two germline ends.

This clonotype was picked up many times. V is TRBV5-1 and J is TRBJ1-1; D unresolved. V was shortened by 1 base and J by 5 bases, with 12 bases between the two germline ends. In germline, CDR1 is SGHRS, CDR2 YFSETQ. CDR3 length: 14 residues. Here the CDR3 DNA reads TGCGCCAGCAGCTTGAGCGACCCTGGGACTGAAGCTTTCTTT. Its protein product is CASSLSDPGTEAFF.

This clonotype came up many times. The J gene is TRBJ2-3, the V gene TRBV5-1; D is perhaps TRBD2 (5 bases). Deletions cut 2 bases from V and 0 bases from J, with 10 bases between. The CDR3 sequence is 15 residues long. Germline CDR1 and CDR2: SGHRS and YFSETQ. This CDR3 is CASSFEAASTDTQYF. CDR3 in DNA: TGCGCCAGCAGCTTCGAAGCGGCTAGCACAGATACGCAGTATTTT.

In regard to this clonotype: A much larger clone lies one base from this, so it may be a read error. The V gene is TRBV20-1, the J gene TRBJ1-5; D is unresolved. Germline V gene data show CDR1 as DFQATT and CDR2 as SNEGSKA (reference sequence). This CDR3 has 12 amino acids. Written as DNA, the CDR3 is TGCAGTGCATGGCAGGAGGATGGGCCCCATCATTTT. Protein product: CSAWQEDGPHHF.

At least ten counts were recorded for this clonotype. CDR3 amino acids: CASRSAVSTDTQYF. CDR3 DNA sequence: TGTGCCAGTCGATCGGCGGTGAGCACAGATACGCAGTATTTT. This sequence joins TRBV12-3 or TRBV12-4 and TRBJ2-3; D not certain. V was shortened by 9 bases and J by 0 bases, with 13 bases between the two germline ends. CDR3 size: 14 residues.

Ten or more counts support this clonotype. The chain combines TRBV5-6 with TRBJ1-6; possible D gene TRBD1, 5 bases. CDR3 length: 14 amino acids. V was cut by 4 bases and J by 7 bases, with 12 bases left in between. Per germline, CDR1 SGHDT and CDR2 YYEEEE. CDR3 protein: CASSGGSGNSPLHF. The DNA for the CDR3 is TGTGCCAGCAGCGGGGGGAGTGGCAATTCACCCCTCCACTTT.

This CDR3 reads CASSLTSGRENEQFF. The CDR3 nucleotides are TGTGCCAGCAGCCTGACTAGCGGGAGGGAAAATGAGCAGTTCTTC. The genes are TRBV7-2 and TRBJ2-1; 14 bases are shared with TRBD2. Germline values: CDR1 SGHTA, CDR2 FQGNSA. The CDR3 is 15 residues long. V shed 5 bases, J shed 7 bases, and the junction held 4 bases outside the gene matches.

This clonotype has ten or more counts. The chain combines TRBV4-2 with TRBJ1-2, with 9 bases that match TRBD1. The CDR3 contains 15 residues. Germline V lookup: CDR1 LGHNA, CDR2 YNFKEQ. J lost 8 bases, V lost 4 bases, and 11 bases had no gene match. CDR3 DNA sequence: TGTGCCAGCAGCCCGAAGTGGGGACAGGGCGAGGGCTACACCTTC. It is translated as CASSPKWGQGEGYTF.

This clonotype was seen ten or more times. V is TRBV21-1 and J is TRBJ1-1. TRBV21-1 is a pseudogene locus. The CDR3 runs to 17 residues. CDR3 sequence (DNA): TGTGCCAGCAGCAATATCGCGGCAGGGCGGGCGAACACTGAAGCTTTCTTT. Amino acids: CASSNIAAGRANTEAFF.

This clonotype was seen many times. The genes are TRBV7-2 and TRBJ1-2; weak D call: TRBD1 (5 bases). Trimming took 0 bases from V and 5 from J, leaving 10 bases between them. Germline CDR1 reads SGHTA; CDR2 reads FQGNSA. The CDR3 spans 14 residues. The CDR3 region has the DNA TGTGCCAGCAGCTTAGCGCGTCAGGGTTATGGCTACACCTTC. Encoded protein: CASSLARQGYGYTF.

Note on this clonotype: A much more abundant neighbour one base away suggests this may be a read error. The conserved closing phenylalanine or tryptophan is absent in this CDR3, likely reflecting a read error. The J gene is TRBJ2-2, the V gene TRBV27, with a weak D call TRBD2 (6 bases). The V gene's germline CDR1 is MNHEY and CDR2 SMNVEV (reference sequence). With 5 bases removed from V and 3 bases from J, the gap between germline ends came to 13 bases. The CDR3 runs 15 residues. In DNA form, the CDR3 reads TGTGCCAGCAGTCCCTTTCAGCGGGACACCGGGGAGCTGTTTCTT. Its translation: CASSPFQRDTGELFL.

A word on this clonotype: Compared with germline, one end of the junction differs, possibly owing to a read error. This chain links TRBV11-1 with TRBJ2-2, with TRBD1 matching over 7 bases. The CDR3 length is 16 residues. CDR1 is SGHAT and CDR2 is FQDESV in the germline V gene (reference sequence). The CDR3 here is CASSLAKTGSTGERFF. The CDR3 region has the DNA TGTGCCAGCAGTTTAGCGAAGACAGGGTCCACCGGGGAGCGGTTTTTT.

This clonotype was seen at least ten times. The V call is TRBV28, the J call TRBJ2-3; a weak D match, TRBD2 (6 bases). The CDR3 has 13 amino acids. CDR1 is MDHEN and CDR2 is SYDVKM in the germline V gene. V lost 6 bases to trimming and J lost 8 bases, with 15 bases between them. CDR3: CASRLDYIGTQYF. In nucleotides, the CDR3 is TGTGCCAGCAGATTGGACTACATCGGTACGCAGTATTTT.

This clonotype has a count of ten or more. As DNA, the CDR3 is TGTGCCAGCAGCGTGAGCAGGGGGCTGGACTATGGCTACACCTTC. Its translation is CASSVSRGLDYGYTF. The V gene is TRBV7-2, the J gene TRBJ1-2; 8 nucleotides match TRBD1. This CDR3 contains 15 residues. Germline V lookup: CDR1 SGHTA, CDR2 FQGNSA. The J segment lost 3 bases and the V segment lost 5 bases, leaving 8 bases of the junction unmatched.

This clonotype was counted ten times or more. This chain joins TRBV3-1 and TRBJ2-3; weak D call: TRBD2 (5 bases). The CDR3 consists of 13 residues. Trimming took off 2 bases at V and 6 bases at J, with 9 bases between the two ends. Germline loops: CDR1 LGHDT, CDR2 YNNKEL (reference sequence). DNA of the CDR3: TGTGCCAGCAGCCAAAGATGGGAGGATACGCAGTATTTT. Protein sequence: CASSQRWEDTQYF.

This clonotype was seen ten or more times. The rearrangement links TRBV5-1 to TRBJ1-1; D unresolved. Trimming stripped 5 bases from V and 0 bases from J, with 14 bases between. This CDR3 comprises 15 residues. Looked up from germline, CDR1 is SGHRS and CDR2 is YFSETQ. This CDR3 is CASSSSGSMNTEAFF. DNA of the CDR3: TGCGCCAGCAGTTCCAGTGGTTCTATGAACACTGAAGCTTTCTTT.

The sample holds many counts of this clonotype. The CDR3 is CSVTGTGSSYEQYF. CDR3 coding DNA: TGCAGCGTTACCGGGACAGGGAGCTCCTACGAGCAGTACTTC. The chain couples TRBV29-1 to TRBJ2-7, with TRBD1 matching over 9 bases. The CDR3 has 14 residues. V lost 5 bases and J lost 0; bases outside the gene matches: 5. Germline loops: CDR1 SQVTM, CDR2 ANQGSEA.